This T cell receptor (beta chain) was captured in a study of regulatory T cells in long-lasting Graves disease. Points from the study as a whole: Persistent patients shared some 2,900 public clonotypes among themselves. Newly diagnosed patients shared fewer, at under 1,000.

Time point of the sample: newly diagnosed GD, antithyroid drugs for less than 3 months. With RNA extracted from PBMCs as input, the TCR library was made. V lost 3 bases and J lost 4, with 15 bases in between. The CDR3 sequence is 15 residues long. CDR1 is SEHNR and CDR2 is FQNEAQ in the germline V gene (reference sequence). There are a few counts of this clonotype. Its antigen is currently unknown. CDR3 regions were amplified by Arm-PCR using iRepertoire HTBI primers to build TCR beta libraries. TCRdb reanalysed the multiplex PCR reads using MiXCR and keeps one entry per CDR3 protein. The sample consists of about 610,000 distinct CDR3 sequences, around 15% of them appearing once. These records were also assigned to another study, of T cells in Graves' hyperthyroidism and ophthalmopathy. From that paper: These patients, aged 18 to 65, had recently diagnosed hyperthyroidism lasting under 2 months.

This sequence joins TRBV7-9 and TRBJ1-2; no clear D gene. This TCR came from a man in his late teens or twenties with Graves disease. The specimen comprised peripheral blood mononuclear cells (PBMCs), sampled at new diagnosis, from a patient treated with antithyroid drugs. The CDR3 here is CASSFREARLYGYTF. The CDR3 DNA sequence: TGTGCCAGCAGCTTCCGGGAAGCCCGCCTCTATGGCTACACCTTC.